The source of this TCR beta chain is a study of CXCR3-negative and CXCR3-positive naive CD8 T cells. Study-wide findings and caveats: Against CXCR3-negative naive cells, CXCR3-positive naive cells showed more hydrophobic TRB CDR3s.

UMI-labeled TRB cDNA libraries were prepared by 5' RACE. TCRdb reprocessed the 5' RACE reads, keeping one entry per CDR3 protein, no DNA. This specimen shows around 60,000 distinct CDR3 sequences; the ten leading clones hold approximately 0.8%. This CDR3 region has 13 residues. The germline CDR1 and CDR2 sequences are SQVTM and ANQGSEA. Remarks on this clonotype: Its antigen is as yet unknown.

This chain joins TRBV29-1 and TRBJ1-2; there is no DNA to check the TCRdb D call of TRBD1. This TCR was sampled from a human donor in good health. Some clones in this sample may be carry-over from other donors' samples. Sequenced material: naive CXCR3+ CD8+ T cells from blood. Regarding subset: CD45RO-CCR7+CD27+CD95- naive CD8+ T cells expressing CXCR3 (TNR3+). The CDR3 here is CSVGGGVGTGYTF.